The 5 T cell receptor beta chains below come from one sample, sequenced in a study of human T cells and chemical hapten exposure. Time point here: pre-sensitization, week 0. Noted treatment: therapeutic diphenylcyclopropenone sensitization with weekly scalp DPC. TCRdb fed the RACE reads into MiXCR, producing one record per CDR3 protein. The sample comprises about 40,000 distinct CDR3 sequences, about 10% of which are singletons, and approximately 6.3% rests with the top ten. The sequencing used whole blood, collected in connection with sensitization to the hapten diphenylcyclopropenone (DPC). These receptors came from a man younger than 40 with alopecia areata. Some clones in this sample may be carry-over from other donors' samples.

This clonotype is termed medium-sized. The chain uses TRBV7-8 and TRBJ2-1, with 10 bases fitting TRBD2. The CDR3 extends over 16 amino acids. Trimming removed 1 base from V and 5 bases from J; junction bases left unmatched: 5. Per germline, CDR1 SGHVS and CDR2 FQNEAQ. In DNA form, the CDR3 reads TGTGCCAGCAGCTTAGTCAGGACTAGCGGCAACAATGAGCAGTTCTTC. Amino acids: CASSLVRTSGNNEQFF.

This clonotype has just a few counts. At one end the junction does not follow the germline gene, possibly because of a read error. This rearrangement joins TRBV29-1 to TRBJ2-3; 13 bases are a match to TRBD2. Germline V lookup: CDR1 SQVTM, CDR2 ANQGSEA. The CDR3 spans 14 residues. Here the CDR3 reads CSVRTSGGIHTRYF. DNA for the CDR3: TGCAGCGTGAGGACTAGCGGGGGCATACATACGCGGTATTTT.

The chain links TRBV29-1 to TRBJ2-3; D could derive from TRBD1 or TRBD2 (5 bases each). V lost 3 bases, J lost 9 bases, and 16 bases lay in between. The CDR3 has 13 amino acids. Germline values: CDR1 SQVTM, CDR2 ANQGSEA. The CDR3 DNA is TGCAGCGTTGACATCTCAATGGGACGCACGCAGTATTTT. Translating it yields CSVDISMGRTQYF.

Ten or more counts support this clonotype. The chain joins TRBV18 to TRBJ1-1; perhaps TRBD1 as D (6 bases). CDR3 size: 14 residues. The germline V gene encodes CDR1 KGHSH and CDR2 LQKENI. Between the trimmed V and J ends, which lost 3 bases and 1 base, there was a span of 9 bases. CDR3 protein: CASSPRQANTEAFF. DNA of the CDR3: TGTGCCAGCTCACCCCGACAGGCGAACACTGAAGCTTTCTTT.

This clonotype was seen ten or more times. The J gene is TRBJ2-6, the V gene TRBV5-1; maybe TRBD1 (5 bases). The V end lost 0 bases, the J end lost 0 bases, and 13 bases lay between the germline ends. CDR1 and CDR2 from the germline V gene are SGHRS and YFSETQ. There are 18 residues in the CDR3. For the CDR3, the DNA is TGCGCCAGCAGCTTGGTCTTAGGGGCCAGCTCTGGGGCCAACGTCCTGACTTTC. Translating it yields CASSLVLGASSGANVLTF.